The rows below give T cell receptor beta chains drawn from one sample of a study of T cells in localized non-small cell lung cancer. Sequencing used immunoSEQ multiplex PCR; TCRdb keeps in-frame clones, though not all of them. The table records 70,000 to 95,000 clones, roughly 93% of them present only once. The source was PBMCs, collected before any cancer treatment. The receptors were gathered from a woman between 40 and 69 years old with stage II squamous cell lung carcinoma. Each CDR3 is given with its conserved first and last residue. A D gene is named only where the DNA matches it firmly. Clone size is shown for a subset of rows, as once, few, many or a class of expanded clone.

V: TRBV11-2
D: .
J: TRBJ1-1
size: .
DNA: TGTGCCAGCAGCTTTGGGGGGGAGAACACTGAAGCTTTCTTT
CDR3: CASSFGGENTEAFF

V: TRBV11-3
D: .
J: TRBJ2-2
size: .
DNA: TGTGCCAGCAGTCGAGGGGGCGGGGAGCTGTTTTTT
CDR3: CASSRGGGELFF

V: TRBV7-7
D: .
J: TRBJ2-2
size: .
DNA: TGTGCCGCGGGGGACACGAACACCGGGGAGCTGTTTTTT
CDR3: CAAGDTNTGELFF

V: TRBV6-5
D: TRBD2
J: TRBJ2-5
size: .
DNA: TGTGCCAGCAGGCCCATGGGAGGGGCGAAGACCCAGTACTTC
CDR3: CASRPMGGAKTQYF

V: TRBV19
D: .
J: TRBJ2-3
size: .
DNA: TGTGCCAGTAGTATGACAGCAAGTTGGGGCACAGATACGCAGTATTTT
CDR3: CASSMTASWGTDTQYF

V: TRBV4-1
D: .
J: TRBJ2-7
size: .
DNA: TGCGCCAGCAGCCAAGGGATTTCAGTCTCCTACGAGCAGTACTTC
CDR3: CASSQGISVSYEQYF

V: TRBV25-1
D: .
J: TRBJ1-1
size: .
DNA: TGTGCCAGCAAGGGTGACGGTTCCTCAGGGGAAGCTTTCTTT
CDR3: CASKGDGSSGEAFF

V: TRBV6-6
D: .
J: TRBJ1-5
size: .
DNA: TGTGCCAGCAGCTCTTACAGGGACCCGAGACAGCCCCAGCATTTT
CDR3: CASSSYRDPRQPQHF

V: TRBV29-1
D: .
J: TRBJ2-3
size: .
DNA: TGCAGCGTCCACGGACATCTAAGAGATACGCAGTATTTT
CDR3: CSVHGHLRDTQYF

V: TRBV27
D: TRBD2
J: TRBJ2-3
size: .
DNA: TGTGCCAGCAGAGGACTAGACTGGAGGACAGATACGCAGTATTTT
CDR3: CASRGLDWRTDTQYF

V: TRBV5-1
D: TRBD1
J: TRBJ1-5
size: once
DNA: TGCGCCAGCAGCATCGGACAGGGTTTTAATCAGCCCCAGCATTTT
CDR3: CASSIGQGFNQPQHF

V: TRBV5-1
D: TRBD2
J: TRBJ2-3
size: once
DNA: TGCGCCAGCAGGTCAGCGGGGGGATCAGATACGCAGTATTTT
CDR3: CASRSAGGSDTQYF

V: TRBV27
D: .
J: TRBJ1-2
size: .
DNA: TGTGCCAGCAGTTCCTGGGACGGCCCTGGGGGCTACACCTTC
CDR3: CASSSWDGPGGYTF

V: TRBV30
D: .
J: TRBJ2-7
size: .
DNA: TGTGCCTGGACCTCACCTGGCCTATCGCAGTACTTC
CDR3: CAWTSPGLSQYF

V: TRBV5-6
D: TRBD1
J: TRBJ1-4
size: .
DNA: TGTGCCAGCAGCTTACAGGGGGGAAAACTGTTTTTT
CDR3: CASSLQGGKLFF

V: TRBV6-5
D: TRBD1
J: TRBJ2-3
size: .
DNA: TGTGCCAGCAGCCCCGGGACAGGGGCCACAGATACGCAGTATTTT
CDR3: CASSPGTGATDTQYF

V: TRBV6-6
D: TRBD2
J: TRBJ2-7
size: .
DNA: TGTGCCAGCAGTCCCATCGCTAGCGGGACGCCCTACGAGCAGTACTTC
CDR3: CASSPIASGTPYEQYF

V: TRBV5-1
D: TRBD2
J: TRBJ2-2
size: .
DNA: TGCGCCAGCAGCTCTAGCGGGAGGGCCGGGGAGCTGTTTTTT
CDR3: CASSSSGRAGELFF

V: TRBV30
D: .
J: TRBJ2-5
size: few
DNA: TGTGCCTGGAGTTCCACGAGTGAGACCCAGTACTTC
CDR3: CAWSSTSETQYF

V: TRBV19
D: .
J: TRBJ1-5
size: .
DNA: TGTCTAAGAGAATCTCAGCCCCAGCATTTT
CDR3: CLRESQPQHF

V: TRBV6-1
D: .
J: TRBJ2-3
size: .
DNA: TGTGCCAGCAGTCCCGGGACACCAGATACGCAGTATTTT
CDR3: CASSPGTPDTQYF

V: TRBV5-1
D: .
J: TRBJ2-2
size: .
DNA: TGCGCCAGCAGCGCCTGGGGGGACTCGAACACCGGGGAGCTGTTTTTT
CDR3: CASSAWGDSNTGELFF

V: TRBV6-5
D: TRBD1
J: TRBJ2-7
size: few
DNA: TGTGCCAGCAGGAACTGGGACAGAGCCTACGAGCAGTACTTC
CDR3: CASRNWDRAYEQYF

V: TRBV4-1
D: .
J: TRBJ1-4
size: .
DNA: TGCGCCAGCAGCCAAGAAACCCGGACCCGCAATGAAAAACTGTTTTTT
CDR3: CASSQETRTRNEKLFF

V: TRBV10-3
D: TRBD1
J: TRBJ1-5
size: .
DNA: TGTGCCATCAGTGAGAGGGGGCAGGCCCCCGGGCCCCAGCATTTT
CDR3: CAISERGQAPGPQHF

V: TRBV7-2
D: .
J: TRBJ2-7
size: .
DNA: TGTGCCAGCAGCCCGAGCGGGTTCTCCTACGAGCAGTACTTC
CDR3: CASSPSGFSYEQYF

V: TRBV5-4
D: TRBD1
J: TRBJ1-2
size: once
DNA: TGTGCCAGCAGCAATCCCGGACAGGGGGGAAACTATGGCTACACCTTC
CDR3: CASSNPGQGGNYGYTF

V: TRBV19
D: TRBD1
J: TRBJ1-4
size: .
DNA: TGTGCCAGTAGTCGGACAGGCGCAACTAATGAAAAACTGTTTTTT
CDR3: CASSRTGATNEKLFF

V: TRBV10-3
D: .
J: TRBJ2-1
size: once
DNA: TGTGCCATCAGTGTCCCCCCAGGGTCGGGCGACTACAATGAGCAGTTCTTC
CDR3: CAISVPPGSGDYNEQFF

V: TRBV2
D: TRBD1
J: TRBJ1-6
size: few
DNA: TGTGCCAGCATAGAATGGGACAGGGGTAATTCACCCCTCCACTTT
CDR3: CASIEWDRGNSPLHF

V: TRBV5-1
D: TRBD2
J: TRBJ2-1
size: once
DNA: TGCGCCAGCAGCTTGGAGGCGGGGGGTCTCAATGAGCAGTTCTTC
CDR3: CASSLEAGGLNEQFF

V: TRBV7-9
D: .
J: TRBJ1-1
size: .
DNA: TGTGCCAGCAGCTTAGGGTCCATACAGGGTAGGGTAAGGAACACTGAAGCTTTCTTT
CDR3: CASSLGSIQGRVRNTEAFF

V: TRBV5-4
D: TRBD1
J: TRBJ2-6
size: .
DNA: TGTGCCAGCAGCTCCGGGACAGGGATTACTGGGGCCAACGTCCTGACTTTC
CDR3: CASSSGTGITGANVLTF

V: TRBV7-6
D: .
J: TRBJ2-7
size: .
DNA: TGTGCCAGCAGCCCTCAATCGGCGGCACCATACTACGAGCAGTACTTC
CDR3: CASSPQSAAPYYEQYF

V: TRBV5-4
D: .
J: TRBJ2-7
size: once
DNA: TGTGCCAGCAGCTTGGGGGGGGCCGGCTACGAGCAGTACTTC
CDR3: CASSLGGAGYEQYF

V: TRBV7-2
D: .
J: TRBJ1-2
size: .
DNA: TGTGCCAGCAGCTTAGCAGGGGCGAATGGCTACACCTTC
CDR3: CASSLAGANGYTF

V: TRBV19
D: .
J: TRBJ2-1
size: .
DNA: TGTGCCAGTAGTTTCATAGAGGATGAGCAGTTCTTC
CDR3: CASSFIEDEQFF

V: TRBV7-2
D: TRBD1
J: TRBJ2-1
size: .
DNA: TGTGCCAGCAGCTTAATGGTAGGGGGCGCCTACAATGAGCAGTTCTTC
CDR3: CASSLMVGGAYNEQFF

V: TRBV10-1
D: .
J: TRBJ2-3
size: .
DNA: TGCGCCAGCAGTGAGGTGGGAAGTACGCAGTATTTT
CDR3: CASSEVGSTQYF

V: TRBV6-1
D: .
J: TRBJ1-4
size: .
DNA: TGTGCCAGCAGTGGGGGCCCCGGGGAAAAACTGTTTTTT
CDR3: CASSGGPGEKLFF

V: TRBV5-5
D: .
J: TRBJ2-7
size: .
DNA: TGTGCCAGCAGCTTAAAGCGGCAGGGCATGTTAGACTTC
CDR3: CASSLKRQGMLDF

V: TRBV6-1
D: .
J: TRBJ2-4
size: .
DNA: TGTGCCACCCTGGGAGGTAACGTAGCCAAAAACATTCAGTACTTC
CDR3: CATLGGNVAKNIQYF

V: TRBV5-1
D: .
J: TRBJ2-3
size: few
DNA: TGCGCCAGCAGCGACGCCGGGTCCAGAGATACGCAGTATTTT
CDR3: CASSDAGSRDTQYF

V: TRBV5-1
D: .
J: TRBJ1-4
size: .
DNA: TGCGCCAGCAGTGAGGGATCGGCGACTAATGAAAAACTGTTTTTT
CDR3: CASSEGSATNEKLFF

V: TRBV19
D: .
J: TRBJ1-1
size: .
DNA: TGTGCCAGTAGTATGGGGGTGGGGCGAATTGCACCCGATGAAGCTTTCTTT
CDR3: CASSMGVGRIAPDEAFF

V: TRBV5-4
D: TRBD2
J: TRBJ2-5
size: .
DNA: TGTGCCAGCAGTCCCGGACTAGCGGGAGGGACCCAGTACTTC
CDR3: CASSPGLAGGTQYF

V: TRBV9
D: .
J: TRBJ2-3
size: .
DNA: TGTGCCAGCAGCGTAACAGCGTTTAGCACAGATACGCAGTATTTT
CDR3: CASSVTAFSTDTQYF

V: TRBV7-2
D: .
J: TRBJ1-2
size: .
DNA: TGTGCCAGCAGCTTAGATGGGATTAACTATGGCTACACCTTC
CDR3: CASSLDGINYGYTF

V: TRBV27
D: .
J: TRBJ2-2
size: .
DNA: TGTGCCAGCAGCCCAAGGGACCTCTTCACCGGGGAGCTGTTTTTT
CDR3: CASSPRDLFTGELFF

V: TRBV6-5
D: .
J: TRBJ1-6
size: few
DNA: TGTGCCAGCAAGTACGAAGGTGATTCACCCCTCCACTTT
CDR3: CASKYEGDSPLHF

V: TRBV10-1
D: .
J: TRBJ2-7
size: once
DNA: TGCGCCAGCAGTGAGGACCCGGGGGTAGGGGAGCAGTACTTC
CDR3: CASSEDPGVGEQYF

V: TRBV7-9
D: .
J: TRBJ2-1
size: .
DNA: TGTGCCAGCAGCTTCACGGGACCCGCGGATGAGCAGTTCTTC
CDR3: CASSFTGPADEQFF

V: TRBV7-9
D: .
J: TRBJ2-7
size: .
DNA: TGTGCCAGCAGAGGACAGACCTACGAGCAGTACTTC
CDR3: CASRGQTYEQYF

V: TRBV4-1
D: .
J: TRBJ1-4
size: .
DNA: TGCGCCAGCAGCCAATCCGGGTCTGCAACTAATGAAAAACTGTTTTTT
CDR3: CASSQSGSATNEKLFF

V: TRBV2
D: .
J: TRBJ2-7
size: .
DNA: TGTGCCAGCAGTTCGGGATTTTCGAGGGAGCAGTACTTC
CDR3: CASSSGFSREQYF

V: TRBV5-1
D: .
J: TRBJ2-5
size: .
DNA: TGCGCCAGCAGCTTGGCTGGTGGGACTGGGGAGACCCAGTACTTC
CDR3: CASSLAGGTGETQYF